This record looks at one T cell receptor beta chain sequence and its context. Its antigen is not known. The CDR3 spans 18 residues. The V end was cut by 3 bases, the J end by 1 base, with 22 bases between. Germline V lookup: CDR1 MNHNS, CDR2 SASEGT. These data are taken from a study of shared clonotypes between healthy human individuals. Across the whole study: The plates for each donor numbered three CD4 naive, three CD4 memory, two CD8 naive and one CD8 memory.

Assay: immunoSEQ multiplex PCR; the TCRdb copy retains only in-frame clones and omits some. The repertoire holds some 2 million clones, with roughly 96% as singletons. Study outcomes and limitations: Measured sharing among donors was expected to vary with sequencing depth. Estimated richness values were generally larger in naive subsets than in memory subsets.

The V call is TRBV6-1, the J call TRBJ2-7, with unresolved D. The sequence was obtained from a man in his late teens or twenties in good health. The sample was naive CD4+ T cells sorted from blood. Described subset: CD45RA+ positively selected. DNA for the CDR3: TGTGCCAGCAGTGATTTGGCTCCGCGGCCCTTTTTATCCTACGAGCAGTACTTC. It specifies CASSDLAPRPFLSYEQYF.